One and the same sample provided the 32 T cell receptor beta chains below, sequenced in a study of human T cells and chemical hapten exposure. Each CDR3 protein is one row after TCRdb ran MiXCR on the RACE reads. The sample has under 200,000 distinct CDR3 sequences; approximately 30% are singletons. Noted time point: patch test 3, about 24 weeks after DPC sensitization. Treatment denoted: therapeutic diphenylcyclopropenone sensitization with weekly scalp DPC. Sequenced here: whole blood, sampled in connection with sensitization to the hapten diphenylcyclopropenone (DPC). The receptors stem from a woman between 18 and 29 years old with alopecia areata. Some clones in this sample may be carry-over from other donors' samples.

The CDR3 DNA reads TGTGCCAGCAGTTATGACGTGCAGTCCGGAGGCACCGGGGAGCTGTTTTTT. It codes for CASSYDVQSGGTGELFF. The chain employs TRBV6-2 or TRBV6-3 and TRBJ2-2; the D gene is possibly TRBD2 (5 bases). Trimming left V 3 bases short and J 4 bases short, with 18 bases between. The CDR3 loop spans 17 amino acids. Germline lookup yields CDR1 MNHEY and CDR2 SVGEGT.

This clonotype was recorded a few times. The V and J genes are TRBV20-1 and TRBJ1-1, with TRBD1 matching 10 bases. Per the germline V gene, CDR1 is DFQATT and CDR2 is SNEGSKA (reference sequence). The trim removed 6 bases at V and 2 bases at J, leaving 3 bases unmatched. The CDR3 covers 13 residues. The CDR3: CSARQGANTEAFF. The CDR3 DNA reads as TGCAGTGCCAGACAGGGGGCCAACACTGAAGCTTTCTTT.

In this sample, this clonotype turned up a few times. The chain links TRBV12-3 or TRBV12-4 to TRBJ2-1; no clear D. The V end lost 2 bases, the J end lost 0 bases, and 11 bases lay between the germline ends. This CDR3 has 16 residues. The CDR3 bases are TGTGCCAGCAGTTTATATCAGGTTAGCTCCTACAATGAGCAGTTCTTC. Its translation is CASSLYQVSSYNEQFF.

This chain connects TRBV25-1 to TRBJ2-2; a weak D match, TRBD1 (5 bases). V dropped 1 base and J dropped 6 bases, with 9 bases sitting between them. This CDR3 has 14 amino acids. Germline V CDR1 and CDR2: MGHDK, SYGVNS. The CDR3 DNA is TGTGCCAGCAGTGAATTCTCGACAGCCGGGGAGCTGTTTTTT. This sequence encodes CASSEFSTAGELFF.

The CDR3 region is CASSHDRGETQYF. The CDR3 DNA reads TGTGCCAGCAGCCATGACAGGGGAGAGACCCAGTACTTC. The chain combines TRBV7-2 with TRBJ2-5; 8 bases are shared with TRBD1. V dropped 5 bases and J dropped 4; count of bases not matched to a gene: 3. Germline V gene sequence: CDR1 SGHTA, CDR2 FQGNSA. The CDR3 has 13 residues.

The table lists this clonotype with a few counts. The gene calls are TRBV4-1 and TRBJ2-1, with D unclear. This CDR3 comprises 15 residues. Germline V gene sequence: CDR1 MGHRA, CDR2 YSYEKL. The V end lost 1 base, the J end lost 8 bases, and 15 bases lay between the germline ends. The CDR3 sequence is CASSQGSHSGYEQFF. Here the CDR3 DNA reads TGCGCCAGCAGCCAAGGTTCCCATTCGGGCTATGAGCAGTTCTTC.

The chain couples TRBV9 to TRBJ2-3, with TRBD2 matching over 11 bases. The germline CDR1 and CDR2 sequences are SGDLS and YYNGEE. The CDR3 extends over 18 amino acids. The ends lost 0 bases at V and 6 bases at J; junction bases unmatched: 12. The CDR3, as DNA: TGTGCCAGCAGCGTAGGGCACTTAGCGGGAGGGGTCGTGGATACGCAGTATTTT. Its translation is CASSVGHLAGGVVDTQYF.

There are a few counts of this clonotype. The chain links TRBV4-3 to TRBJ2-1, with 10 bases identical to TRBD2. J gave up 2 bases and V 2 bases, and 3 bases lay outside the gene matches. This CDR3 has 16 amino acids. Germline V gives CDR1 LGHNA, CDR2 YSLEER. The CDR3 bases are TGCGCCAGCAGCCAAACCAGCGGGGGGGCCTACAATGAGCAGTTCTTC. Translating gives CASSQTSGGAYNEQFF.

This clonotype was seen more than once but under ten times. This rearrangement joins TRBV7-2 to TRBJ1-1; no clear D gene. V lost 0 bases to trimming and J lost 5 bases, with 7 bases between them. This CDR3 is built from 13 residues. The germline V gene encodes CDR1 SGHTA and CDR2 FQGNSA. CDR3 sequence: CASSLAGRTEAFF. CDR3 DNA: TGTGCCAGCAGCTTAGCAGGGCGTACTGAAGCTTTCTTT.

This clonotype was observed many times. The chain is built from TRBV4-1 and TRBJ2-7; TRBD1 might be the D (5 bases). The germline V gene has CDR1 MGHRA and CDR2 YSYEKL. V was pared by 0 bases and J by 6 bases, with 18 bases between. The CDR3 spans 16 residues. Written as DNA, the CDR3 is TGCGCCAGCAGCCAAGATCCAGGGCTTCAGGCAGGCGAGCAGTACTTC. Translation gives CASSQDPGLQAGEQYF.

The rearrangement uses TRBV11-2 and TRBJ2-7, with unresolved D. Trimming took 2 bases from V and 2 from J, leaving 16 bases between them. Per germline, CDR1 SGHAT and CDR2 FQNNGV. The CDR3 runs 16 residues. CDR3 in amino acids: CASSLWVGGNTYEQYF. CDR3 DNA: TGTGCCAGCAGCTTATGGGTCGGTGGCAATACCTACGAGCAGTACTTC.

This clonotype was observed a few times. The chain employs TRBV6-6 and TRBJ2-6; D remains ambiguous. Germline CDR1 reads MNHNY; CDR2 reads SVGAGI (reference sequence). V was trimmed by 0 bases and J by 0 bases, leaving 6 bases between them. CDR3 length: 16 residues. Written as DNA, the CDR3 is TGTGCCAGCAGTTACTCGGCCGGCTCTGGGGCCAACGTCCTGACTTTC. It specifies CASSYSAGSGANVLTF.

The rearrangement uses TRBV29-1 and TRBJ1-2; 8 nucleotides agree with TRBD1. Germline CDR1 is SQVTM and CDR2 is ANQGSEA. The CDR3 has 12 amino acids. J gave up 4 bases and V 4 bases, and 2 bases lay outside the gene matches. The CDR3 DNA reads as TGCAGCGTTGGTGACAGGGGCTATGGCTACACCTTC. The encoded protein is CSVGDRGYGYTF.

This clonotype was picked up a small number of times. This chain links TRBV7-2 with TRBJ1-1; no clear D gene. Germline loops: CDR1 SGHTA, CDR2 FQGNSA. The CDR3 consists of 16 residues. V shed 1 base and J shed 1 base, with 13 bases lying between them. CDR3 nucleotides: TGTGCCAGCAGCTTAGATCTGGGCAGGCCGAACACTGAAGCTTTCTTT. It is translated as CASSLDLGRPNTEAFF.

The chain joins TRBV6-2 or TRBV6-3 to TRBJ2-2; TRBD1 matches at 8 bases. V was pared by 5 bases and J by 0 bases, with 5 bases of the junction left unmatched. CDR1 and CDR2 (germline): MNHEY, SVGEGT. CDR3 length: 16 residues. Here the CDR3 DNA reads TGTGCCAGCAGTAGGGACAGGACCTCGAACACCGGGGAGCTGTTTTTT. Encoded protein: CASSRDRTSNTGELFF.

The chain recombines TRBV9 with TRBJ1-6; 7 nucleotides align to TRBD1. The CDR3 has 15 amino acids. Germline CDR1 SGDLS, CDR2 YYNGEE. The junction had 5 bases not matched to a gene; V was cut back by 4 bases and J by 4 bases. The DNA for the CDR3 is TGTGCCAGCAGCTCCGAACAGGGGTATAATTCACCCCTCCACTTT. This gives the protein CASSSEQGYNSPLHF.

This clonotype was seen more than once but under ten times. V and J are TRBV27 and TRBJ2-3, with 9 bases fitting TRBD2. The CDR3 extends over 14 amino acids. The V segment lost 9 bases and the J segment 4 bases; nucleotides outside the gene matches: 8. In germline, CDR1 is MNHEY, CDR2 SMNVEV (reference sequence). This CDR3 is CASTPGLAADTQYF. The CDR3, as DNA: TGTGCCAGTACCCCGGGACTAGCAGCAGATACGCAGTATTTT.

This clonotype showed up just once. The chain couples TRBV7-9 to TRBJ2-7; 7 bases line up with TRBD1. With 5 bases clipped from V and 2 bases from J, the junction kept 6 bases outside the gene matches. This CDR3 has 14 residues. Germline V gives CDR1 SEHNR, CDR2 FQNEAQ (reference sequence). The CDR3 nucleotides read TGTGCCAGCAGCGTTATGACAGGGCCCTACGAGCAGTACTTC. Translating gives CASSVMTGPYEQYF.

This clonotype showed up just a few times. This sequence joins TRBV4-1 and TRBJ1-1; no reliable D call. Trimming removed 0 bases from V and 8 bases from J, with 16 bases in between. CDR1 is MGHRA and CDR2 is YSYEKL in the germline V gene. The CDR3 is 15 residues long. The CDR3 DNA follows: TGCGCCAGCAGCCAAGATAGAGGCCCGACCCGAGAAGCTTTCTTT. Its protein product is CASSQDRGPTREAFF.

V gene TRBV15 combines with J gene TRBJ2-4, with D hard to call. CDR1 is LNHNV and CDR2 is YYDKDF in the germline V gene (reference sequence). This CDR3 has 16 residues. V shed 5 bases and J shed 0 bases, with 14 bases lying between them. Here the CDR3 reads CATSHTATVAKNIQYF. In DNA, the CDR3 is TGTGCCACCAGCCATACCGCAACAGTAGCCAAAAACATTCAGTACTTC.

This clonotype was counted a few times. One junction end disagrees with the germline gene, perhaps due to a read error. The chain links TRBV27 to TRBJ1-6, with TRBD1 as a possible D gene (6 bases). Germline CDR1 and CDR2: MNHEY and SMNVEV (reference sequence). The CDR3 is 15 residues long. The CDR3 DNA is TGTGCCAGCAGTTCGACCCTTTCGGGACATTCAACCCTCCACTTT. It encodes CASSSTLSGHSTLHF.

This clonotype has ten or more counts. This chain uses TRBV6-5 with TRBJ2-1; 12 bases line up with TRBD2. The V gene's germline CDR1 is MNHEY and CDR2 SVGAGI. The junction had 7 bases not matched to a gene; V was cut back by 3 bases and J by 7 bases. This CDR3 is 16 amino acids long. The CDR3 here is CASSYPTSGGWNEQFF. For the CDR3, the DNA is TGTGCCAGCAGTTATCCGACTAGCGGGGGTTGGAATGAGCAGTTCTTC.

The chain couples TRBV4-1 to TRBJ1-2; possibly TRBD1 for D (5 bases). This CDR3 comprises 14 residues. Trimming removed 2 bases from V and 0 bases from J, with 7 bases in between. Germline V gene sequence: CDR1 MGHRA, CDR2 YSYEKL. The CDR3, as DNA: TGCGCCAGCAGCCAAACAGGATCTAACTATGGCTACACCTTC. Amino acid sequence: CASSQTGSNYGYTF.

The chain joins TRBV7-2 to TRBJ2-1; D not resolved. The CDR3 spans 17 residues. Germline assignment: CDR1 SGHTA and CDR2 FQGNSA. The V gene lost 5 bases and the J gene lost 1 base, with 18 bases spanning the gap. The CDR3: CASSPTVAYRSYNEQFF. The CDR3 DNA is TGTGCCAGCAGCCCGACGGTGGCCTATCGGTCCTACAATGAGCAGTTCTTC.

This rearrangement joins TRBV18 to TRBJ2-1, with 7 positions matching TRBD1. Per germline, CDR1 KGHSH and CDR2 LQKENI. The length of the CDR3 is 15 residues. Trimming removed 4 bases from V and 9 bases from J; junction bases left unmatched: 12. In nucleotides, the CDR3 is TGTGCCAGCTCACTTCCGGGTCCCCCAGGGGGTGAGCAGTTCTTC. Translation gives CASSLPGPPGGEQFF.

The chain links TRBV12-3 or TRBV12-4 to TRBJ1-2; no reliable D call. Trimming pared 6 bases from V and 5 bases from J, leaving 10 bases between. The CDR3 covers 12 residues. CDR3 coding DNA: TGTGCCAGCAGCTCAGATTTGTATGGCTACACCTTC. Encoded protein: CASSSDLYGYTF.

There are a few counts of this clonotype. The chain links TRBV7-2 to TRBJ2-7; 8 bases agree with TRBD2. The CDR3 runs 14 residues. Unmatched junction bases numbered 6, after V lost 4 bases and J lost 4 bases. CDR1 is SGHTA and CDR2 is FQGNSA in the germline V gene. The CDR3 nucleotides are TGTGCCAGCAGCTCTCAGGGCGGGGGGTACGAGCAGTACTTC. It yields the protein CASSSQGGGYEQYF.

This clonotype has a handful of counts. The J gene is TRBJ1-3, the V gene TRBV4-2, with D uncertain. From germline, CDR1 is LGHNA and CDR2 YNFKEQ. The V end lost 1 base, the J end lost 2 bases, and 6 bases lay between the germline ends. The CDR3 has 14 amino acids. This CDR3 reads CASSQARTGNTIYF. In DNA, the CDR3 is TGTGCCAGCAGCCAAGCCCGGACTGGAAACACCATATATTTT.

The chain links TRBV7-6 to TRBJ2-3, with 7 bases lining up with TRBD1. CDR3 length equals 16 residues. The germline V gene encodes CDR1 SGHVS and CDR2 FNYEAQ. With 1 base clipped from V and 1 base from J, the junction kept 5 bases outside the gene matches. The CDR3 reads CASSLEGAPGTDTQYF. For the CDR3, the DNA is TGTGCCAGCAGCTTAGAGGGGGCGCCGGGCACAGATACGCAGTATTTT.

For the CDR3, the DNA is TGCGCCAGCAGCTGGACTACAGGGGGCGATGAGCAGTTCTTC. Its translation: CASSWTTGGDEQFF. This chain joins TRBV5-1 and TRBJ2-1, with 9 bases that match TRBD1. The germline V gene encodes CDR1 SGHRS and CDR2 YFSETQ. V trimming: 3 bases; J trimming: 8 bases; junction bases outside the gene matches: 6. This CDR3 is built from 14 residues.

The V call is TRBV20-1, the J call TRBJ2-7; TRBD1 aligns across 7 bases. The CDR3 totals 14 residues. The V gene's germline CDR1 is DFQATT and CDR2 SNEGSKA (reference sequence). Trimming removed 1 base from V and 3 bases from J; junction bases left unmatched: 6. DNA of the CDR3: TGCAGTGCTAGAGGGGCAGGGGGTGTCTACGAGCAGTACTTC. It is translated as CSARGAGGVYEQYF.

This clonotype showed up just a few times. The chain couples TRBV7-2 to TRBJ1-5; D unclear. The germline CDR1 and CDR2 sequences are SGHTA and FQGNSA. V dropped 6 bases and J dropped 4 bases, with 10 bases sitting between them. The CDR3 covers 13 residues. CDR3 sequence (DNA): TGTGCCAGCAGGGCGGCGGGGAATCAGCCCCAGCATTTT. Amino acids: CASRAAGNQPQHF.